The TCR beta chain described here comes from a study of a mutant IDH1 vaccine in newly diagnosed glioma. Time point in this sample: baseline, week 1 (first vaccination visit). Treatment in this sample: pre-vaccination baseline after standard-of-care therapy. This CDR3 contains 16 residues. Germline V gives CDR1 LNHDA, CDR2 SQIVND (reference sequence). The V end lost 9 bases, the J end lost 2 bases, and 20 bases lay between the germline ends. TCRdb keeps only in-frame clones here, not all; method: immunoSEQ multiplex PCR. The table records about 38,000 clones, around 82% of them present only once. This TCR came from a man aged 35 to 55 with glioma. Some clones in this sample may be carry-over from other donors' samples. The material sequenced was PBMCs, taken from a glioma patient treated with radiotherapy, temozolomide or both. The rearrangement uses TRBV19 and TRBJ1-5; D gene unclear. The CDR3 loop reads CASANRGDRGNQPQHF. As DNA, the CDR3 is TGTGCCAGCGCTAACCGCGGGGATAGAGGCAATCAGCCCCAGCATTTT.